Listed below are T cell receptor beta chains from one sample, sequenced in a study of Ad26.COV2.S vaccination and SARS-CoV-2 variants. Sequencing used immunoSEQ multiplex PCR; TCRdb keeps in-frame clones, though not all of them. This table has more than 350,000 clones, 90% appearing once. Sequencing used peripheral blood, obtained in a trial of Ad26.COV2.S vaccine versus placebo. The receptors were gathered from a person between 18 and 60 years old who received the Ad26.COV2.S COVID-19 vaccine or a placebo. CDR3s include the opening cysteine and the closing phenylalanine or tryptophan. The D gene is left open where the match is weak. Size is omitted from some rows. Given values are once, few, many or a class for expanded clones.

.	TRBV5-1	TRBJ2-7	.	TGCGCCAGCAGCTTGGGACAGTCTTCCTACGAGCAGTACTTC	CASSLGQSSYEQYF
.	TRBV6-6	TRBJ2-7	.	TGTGCCAGCAGTACCGTCTACGAGCAGTACTTC	CASSTVYEQYF
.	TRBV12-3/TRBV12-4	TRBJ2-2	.	TGTGCCAGCAGGCAAGACAGAACCGGGGAGCTGTTTTTT	CASRQDRTGELFF
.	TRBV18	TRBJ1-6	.	TGTGCCAGCTCACCCGGTGAGGGGAGCTCCTATAATTCACCCCTCCACTTT	CASSPGEGSSYNSPLHF
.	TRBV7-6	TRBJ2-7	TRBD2	TGTGCCAGCAGCCCCGGGGGAGGGAGCTCCTACGAGCAGTACTTC	CASSPGGGSSYEQYF
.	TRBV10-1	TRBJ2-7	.	TGCGCCAGCAGTACCGCGTGGGCGCGCGAGCAGTACTTC	CASSTAWAREQYF
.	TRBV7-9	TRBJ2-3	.	TGTGCCAGCAGCCGGAAGGATACGCAGTATTTT	CASSRKDTQYF
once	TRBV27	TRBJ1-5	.	TGTGCCAGCAGCCGTACTAATAGGAATCAGCCCCAGCATTTT	CASSRTNRNQPQHF
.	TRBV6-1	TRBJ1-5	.	TGTGCCAGCAGTGATCTACCGCTGGGAGTTAGCAATCAGCCCCAGCATTTT	CASSDLPLGVSNQPQHF
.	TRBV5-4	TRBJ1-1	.	TGTGCCAGCAGCTTGTCGGGGCGCACTGAAGCTTTCTTT	CASSLSGRTEAFF
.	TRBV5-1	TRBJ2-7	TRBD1	TGCGCCAGCAGCTCCCGGGACAGTTCCTACGAGCAGTACTTC	CASSSRDSSYEQYF
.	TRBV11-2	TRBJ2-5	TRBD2	TGTGCCAGCAGCCTACTGCTAGGCCTAGCGGGAGGGGGAGAGACCCAGTACTTC	CASSLLLGLAGGGETQYF
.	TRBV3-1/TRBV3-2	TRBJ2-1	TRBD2	TGTGCCAGCAGCCAGGGACTAGCGGAACCCGTCTTC	CASSQGLAEPVF
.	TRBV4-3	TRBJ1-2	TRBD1	TGCGCCAGCAGCCTAACTACCGGGACAGGGAACTATGGCTACACCTTC	CASSLTTGTGNYGYTF
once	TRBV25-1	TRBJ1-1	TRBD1	TGTGCCAGCTCCCAATTGGACCAGGGGGCTGGCACTGAAGCTTTCTTT	CASSQLDQGAGTEAFF
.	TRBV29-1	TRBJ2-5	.	TGCAGCGGGGTCAGAGAGACCCAGTACTTC	CSGVRETQYF
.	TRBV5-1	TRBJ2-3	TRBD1	TGCGCCAGCAGCTCCGGGACAGGGGGAGGAGATACGCAGTATTTT	CASSSGTGGGDTQYF
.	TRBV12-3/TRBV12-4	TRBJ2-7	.	TGTGCCAGCAGGGCTGGCTTGGGAGAGCAGTACTTC	CASRAGLGEQYF
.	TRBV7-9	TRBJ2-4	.	TGTGCCAGCAGCTTAGAGAACATTCAGTACTTC	CASSLENIQYF
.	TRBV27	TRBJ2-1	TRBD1	TGTGCCAGCAGTCCACGACAGGGATGGAATGAGCAGTTCTTC	CASSPRQGWNEQFF
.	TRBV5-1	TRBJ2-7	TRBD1	TGCGCCAGCAGCACCGGGACAGGGACCACCTACGAGCAGTACTTC	CASSTGTGTTYEQYF
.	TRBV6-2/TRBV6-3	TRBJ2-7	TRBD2	TGTGCCAGCAGCCCTAGCGGGAGGTTGTACGAGCAGTACTTC	CASSPSGRLYEQYF
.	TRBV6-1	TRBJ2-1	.	TGTGCCAGCAGTGAACGGTCGGGGGTTGTGAATGAGCAGTTCTTC	CASSERSGVVNEQFF
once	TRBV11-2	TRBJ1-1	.	TGTGCCAGCAGCTTAGATGTCAGTGAAGCTTTCTTT	CASSLDVSEAFF
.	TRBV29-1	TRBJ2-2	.	TGCAGCGTTGAAGATCAGAGCACCGGGGAGCTGTTTTTT	CSVEDQSTGELFF
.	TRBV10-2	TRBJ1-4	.	TGCGCCAGCAGTGATGGGCAGGAGGCTTCTAATGAAAAACTGTTTTTT	CASSDGQEASNEKLFF
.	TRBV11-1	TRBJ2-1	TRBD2	TGTGCCAGCAGCCTTAAACTAGCGGGAGCCTACAATGAGCAGTTCTTC	CASSLKLAGAYNEQFF
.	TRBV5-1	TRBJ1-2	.	TGCGCCAGCAGCTTGAACCCCGGACAGAAGGGCTACACCTTC	CASSLNPGQKGYTF
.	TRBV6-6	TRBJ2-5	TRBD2	TGTGCCAGCAGTCTAACCCAACTGGCGCTAGCGGGAGCGGAAAAGACCCAGTACTTC	CASSLTQLALAGAEKTQYF
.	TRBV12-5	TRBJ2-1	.	TGTGCTAGTGCCCGAGCGGGCTCAAGCTCCTACAATGAGCAGTTCTTC	CASARAGSSSYNEQFF
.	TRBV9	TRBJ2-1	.	TGTGCCAGCAGCGTAGCGGGAGAAGGGTACAATGAGCAGTTCTTC	CASSVAGEGYNEQFF
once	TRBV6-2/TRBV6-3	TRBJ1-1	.	TGTGCCAGCAGCGATACAGGGAACACTGAAGCTTTCTTT	CASSDTGNTEAFF
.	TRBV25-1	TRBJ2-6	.	TGTGCCAGCAGCCAATCGGGGGCCAACGTCCTGACTTTC	CASSQSGANVLTF
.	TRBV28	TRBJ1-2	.	TGTGCCAGCAGTGCCCGGATGGAGGATGGCTACACCTTC	CASSARMEDGYTF
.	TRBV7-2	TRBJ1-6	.	TGTGCCAGCAGCTTACAGGGGAACGTTAATTCACCCCTCCACTTT	CASSLQGNVNSPLHF
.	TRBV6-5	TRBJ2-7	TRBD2	TGTGCCAGCAGAGGGGCGGGAGGGCCGTCCTACGAGCAGTACTTC	CASRGAGGPSYEQYF
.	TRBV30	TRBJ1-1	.	TGTGCCTGGAACTGGGGGGGTGAAGCTTTCTTT	CAWNWGGEAFF
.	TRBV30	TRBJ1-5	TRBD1	TGTGCCTGGCAGGGACAGTCCAATCAGCCCCAGCATTTT	CAWQGQSNQPQHF
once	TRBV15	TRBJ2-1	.	TGTGCCACCAGCAACCGGGACAACCCTGTGGGGCAGTTCTTC	CATSNRDNPVGQFF
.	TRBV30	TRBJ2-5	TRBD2	TGTGCCTGGAGGACTAGCGCCGAGACCCAGTACTTC	CAWRTSAETQYF
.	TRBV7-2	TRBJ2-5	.	TGTGCCAGCAGCTTAGCTCGCGGGATTGAGACCCAGTACTTC	CASSLARGIETQYF
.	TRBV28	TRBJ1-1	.	TGTGCCAGCAGTCCCCAAGGGGGGTTCACTGAAGCTTTCTTT	CASSPQGGFTEAFF